A single sample is the source of the 9 T cell receptor beta chains below, sequenced in a study of cytomegalovirus exposure and HLA in healthy donors. The PCR had 60 Vbeta and 13 Jbeta primers. Libraries were prepared by immunoSEQ multiplex PCR; TCRdb keeps only in-frame clonotypes and omits some of them. The table lists around 200,000 clones, 70% to 85% of them singletons. The sequencing input was PBMCs. These receptors came from a woman between 35 and 50 years old in good health and CMV-seronegative.

This clone has just one count. The chain employs TRBV11-3 and TRBJ1-1; TRBD1 is a possible D gene (5 bases). CDR3 size: 12 residues. Trimming removed 6 bases from V and 8 bases from J, with 13 bases in between. Germline V gives CDR1 SGHNT, CDR2 YENEEA. The CDR3 nucleotides are TGTGCCAGCAGTCTGACGGGGGGAGAAGCTTTCTTT. Protein: CASSLTGGEAFF.

This clone turned up a few times. The chain has TRBV6-6 and TRBJ1-6, with D unresolved. V was cut by 5 bases and J by 3 bases, with 8 bases left in between. Looked up from germline, CDR1 is MNHNY and CDR2 is SVGAGI (reference sequence). CDR3 length equals 14 residues. The CDR3 spells CASSPRDYNSPLHF. CDR3 coding DNA: TGTGCCAGCAGTCCCCGGGACTATAATTCACCCCTCCACTTT.

The chain combines TRBV5-1 with TRBJ1-1; TRBD1 matches 8 bases. The CDR3 contains 17 residues. V lost 4 bases, J lost 0 bases, and 11 bases stayed unmatched. CDR1 and CDR2 from the germline V gene are SGHRS and YFSETQ. The CDR3 sequence is CASSKTGDRHMNTEAFF. The CDR3 DNA reads as TGCGCCAGCAGCAAGACAGGGGACCGCCACATGAACACTGAAGCTTTCTTT.

The chain carries TRBV19 and TRBJ2-5; TRBD2 aligns across 7 bases. Looked up from germline, CDR1 is LNHDA and CDR2 is SQIVND (reference sequence). The length of the CDR3 is 13 residues. With V trimmed by 5 bases and J by 5 bases, 5 bases remained unmatched. The CDR3 protein is CASSGLGVETQYF. The CDR3 DNA is TGTGCCAGTAGTGGACTAGGTGTGGAGACCCAGTACTTC.

This rearrangement joins TRBV14 to TRBJ1-1; D is uncertain. Per the germline V gene, CDR1 is SGHDN and CDR2 is FVKESK. This CDR3 spans 13 amino acids. V dropped 0 bases and J dropped 4 bases, with 6 bases sitting between them. The CDR3 loop is CASSQDEGTEAFF. CDR3 coding DNA: TGTGCCAGCAGCCAAGACGAGGGCACTGAAGCTTTCTTT. Together with reference TRBV14 and TRBJ1-1, the CDR3 gives the full variable domain: EAGVTQFPSHSVIEKGQTVTLRCDPISGHDNLYWYRRVMGKEIKFLLHFVKESKQDESGMPNNRFLAERTGGTYSTLKVQPAELEDSGVYFCASSQDEGTEAFFGQGTRLTVV.

The chain has TRBV5-4 and TRBJ1-5; possibly TRBD1 for D (6 bases). V was trimmed by 5 bases and J by 6 bases, leaving 18 bases between them. The CDR3 contains 15 residues. The germline V gene encodes CDR1 SGHNT and CDR2 YYREEE (reference sequence). CDR3 in DNA: TGTGCCAGCAGGGCTACAGGGCAAGTCTTTCAGCCCCAGCATTTT. Translation gives CASRATGQVFQPQHF. Combining the CDR3 with reference TRBV5-4 and TRBJ1-5 gives the whole variable domain ETGVTQSPTHLIKTRGQQVTLRCSSQSGHNTVSWYQQALGQGPQFIFQYYREEENGRGNFPPRFSGLQFPNYSSELNVNALELDDSALYLCASRATGQVFQPQHFGDGTRLSIL.

The chain uses TRBV5-1 and TRBJ2-2; 10 positions agree with TRBD2. V dropped 0 bases and J dropped 7; count of bases not matched to a gene: 6. The CDR3 sequence is 16 residues long. Per germline, CDR1 SGHRS and CDR2 YFSETQ. DNA of the CDR3: TGCGCCAGCAGCTTGGCCACTAGCGGGGTTGTCGGGGAGCTGTTTTTT. This translates into CASSLATSGVVGELFF.

This clone is a singleton in its sample. The CDR3 nucleotides read TGTGCCAGCAGCCAAGAACCACTAGCGTGGTACGAGCAGTACTTC. This codes for CASSQEPLAWYEQYF. The chain combines TRBV14 with TRBJ2-7; 7 nucleotides line up with TRBD2. The CDR3 has 15 residues. Per germline, CDR1 SGHDN and CDR2 FVKESK. The V gene end was trimmed by 0 bases and the J gene end by 4 bases; junction bases not matched to a gene: 6.

The V and J genes are TRBV5-1 and TRBJ1-6; 8 bases agree with TRBD1. The germline gives CDR1 SGHRS, CDR2 YFSETQ. This CDR3 is built from 16 residues. J was trimmed by 5 bases and V by 6 bases; bases with no gene match: 10. Here the CDR3 DNA reads TGCGCCAGCACGAGGGAGACAGGGGAAAATAATTCACCCCTCCACTTT. Translating gives CASTRETGENNSPLHF.